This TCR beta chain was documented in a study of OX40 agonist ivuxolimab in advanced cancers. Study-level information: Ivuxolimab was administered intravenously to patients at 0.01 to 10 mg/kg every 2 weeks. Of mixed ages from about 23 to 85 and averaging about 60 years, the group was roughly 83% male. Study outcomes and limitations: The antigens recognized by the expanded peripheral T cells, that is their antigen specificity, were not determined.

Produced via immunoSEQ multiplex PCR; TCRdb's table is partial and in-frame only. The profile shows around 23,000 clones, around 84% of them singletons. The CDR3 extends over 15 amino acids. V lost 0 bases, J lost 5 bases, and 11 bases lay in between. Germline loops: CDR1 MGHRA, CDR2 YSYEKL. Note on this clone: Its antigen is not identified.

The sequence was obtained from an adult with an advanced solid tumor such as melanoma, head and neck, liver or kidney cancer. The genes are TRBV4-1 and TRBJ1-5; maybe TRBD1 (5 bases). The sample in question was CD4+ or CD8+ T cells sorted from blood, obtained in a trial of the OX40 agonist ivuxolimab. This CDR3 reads CASSQDSRGYQPQHF. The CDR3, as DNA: TGCGCCAGCAGCCAAGATTCGAGGGGCTATCAGCCCCAGCATTTT.